This T cell receptor (beta chain) derives from a study of CD8 T cells in ankylosing spondylitis. TCRdb redid the calling of the 5' RACE reads with MiXCR, one entry per CDR3 protein. This repertoire shows 350,000 or so distinct CDR3 sequences, around 7.6% found once; its top ten account for 13% to 15%. As concerns this clonotype: Its antigen is unknown.

General study points: Clones tied to disease were said to be significantly enriched in matched ankylosing spondylitis synovial fluid. In ankylosing spondylitis blood, a motif of seven to nine highly homologous TCR beta variants appeared characteristic.

Germline V CDR1 and CDR2: SQVTM, ANQGSEA. This CDR3 is 13 amino acids long. Trimming removed 3 bases at V and 6 bases at J, with 14 bases between. The origin of this receptor is a male donor with ankylosing spondylitis. The chain joins TRBV29-1 to TRBJ2-5, with a tentative D call TRBD1 (6 bases). The sequenced sample consisted of blood, either unsorted or a sorted T cell fraction (not recorded which). The CDR3 region has the DNA TGCAGCGTTGATAAGGGGGACCGGAAGACCCAGTACTTC. Translating it yields CSVDKGDRKTQYF. Complete variable domain (other parts from reference TRBV29-1 and TRBJ2-5): SAVISQKPSRDICQRGTSLTIQCQVDSQVTMMFWYRQQPGQSLTLIATANQGSEATYESGFVIDKFPISRPNLTFSTLTVSNMSPEDSSIYLCSVDKGDRKTQYFGPGTRLLVL.